This T cell receptor (beta chain) was documented in a study of blood T cell repertoires in COVID-19 (dated by TCRdb to the early 2020s). Background on the whole study: Collaborator samples came from the United States, Italy and Spain and covered acute and convalescent phases of COVID-19. HLA class I and class II types, where available, came from metadata supplied by the sample provider rather than from assay-based typing. Nearly every sample came with metadata listing a de-identified subject ID, COVID-19 status, age in years and sex. The material from the prospective study consisted of cDNA or gDNA derived from T cells, B-cell-depleted T cells, or PBMCs. The samples were drawn from the first 160 participants of the ongoing ImmuneRACE study and from 950 to 1,500 subjects provided by 6 global collaborators. The repertoires were made available in a free public database intended to serve as a resource for research on the immune response to SARS-CoV-2. Subjects who had been exposed to COVID-19, were actively infected with it, or had recovered from it provided the deeply sampled blood TCRbeta repertoires that made up the dataset.

TCRbeta CDR3 regions were amplified from genomic DNA using the immunoSEQ Assay, a bias-controlled multiplex PCR. The study's processing was this. Within the assay, amplification of reference gene primers was used to estimate how many nucleated cells each sample contained. Sequence reads were collapsed and filtered to measure the absolute abundance of every unique TCRbeta CDR3 rearrangement. For each sample, productive Simpson clonality was calculated as the square root of Simpson's diversity index across productive rearrangements. Not all clones reach the TCRdb copy of this immuneACCESS table, which keeps in-frame sequences only. Checked studies attribute under half of the gap to unresolved V genes and leave the rest unexplained. That table furnishes V, J and clone size, whereas the DNA furnished D and trimming. This sample gives a few hundred thousand clones in total; roughly nine tenths of them show up just once. Roughly 9.8% of the sample is held by the ten biggest clonotypes.

Per the germline V gene, SGHTA is the CDR1 and FQGTGA is the CDR2. V loses 5 bases, J loses 0 bases, and the germline ends lie 11 bases apart. The CDR3 goes from the cysteine to the phenylalanine over 15 residues. Only CDR3 DNA remains: 45 bases, in frame from the first base. Worth noting for this clone: Its antigen is not yet known. The record has no base qualities; no much larger clone is one base away. The sample carries other DNA sequences with the same CDR3.

Samples from volunteer blood donors who had recovered from COVID-19 were contributed by a second Seattle source. Whole blood was collected in K2EDTA tubes by collaborating institutions according to the institutions' own protocols. For TCRbeta analysis, collaborator samples were shipped as frozen whole blood, as isolated PBMCs, or as DNA extracted from either sample type. Summary of the overall study and its limitations: Clinical and demographic metadata were provided uncurated, with the amount varying by source and participant.

Source material: peripheral blood. Recombination linked TRBV7-3 to TRBJ2-1; a weak D assignment points to TRBD2 (6 bases agree). This TCR derives from a man aged 40-50 years who had recovered from COVID-19. The base sequence is TGTGCCAGCAGCCCTACTAGCACCTCCTACAATGAGCAGTTCTTC. Protein translation: CASSPTSTSYNEQFF.